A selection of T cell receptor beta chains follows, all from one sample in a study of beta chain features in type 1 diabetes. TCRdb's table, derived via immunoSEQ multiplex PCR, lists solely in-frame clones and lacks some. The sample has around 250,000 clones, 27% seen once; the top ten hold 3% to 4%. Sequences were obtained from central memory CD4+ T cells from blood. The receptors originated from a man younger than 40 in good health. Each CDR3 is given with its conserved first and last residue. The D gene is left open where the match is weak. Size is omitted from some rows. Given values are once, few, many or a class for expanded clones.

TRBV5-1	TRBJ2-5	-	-	CASSLDGETQYF	TGCGCCAGCAGCTTAGACGGCGAGACCCAGTACTTC
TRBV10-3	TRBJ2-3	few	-	CAIGPSADTQYF	TGTGCCATCGGCCCCAGCGCAGATACGCAGTATTTT
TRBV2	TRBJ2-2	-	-	CASSVGPRELFF	TGTGCCAGCAGTGTGGGCCCTCGGGAGCTGTTTTTT
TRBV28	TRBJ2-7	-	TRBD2	CASSLAGTKSYEQYF	TGTGCCAGCAGCTTAGCGGGAACAAAATCCTACGAGCAGTACTTC
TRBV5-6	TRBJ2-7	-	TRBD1	CASSLWDRGNYEQYF	TGTGCCAGCAGCTTGTGGGACAGGGGCAACTACGAGCAGTACTTC
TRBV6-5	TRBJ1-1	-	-	CASSYRGINTEAFF	TGTGCCAGCAGTTACAGGGGGATCAACACTGAAGCTTTCTTT
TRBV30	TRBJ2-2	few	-	CAWSVGPGELFF	TGTGCCTGGAGTGTCGGCCCCGGGGAGCTGTTTTTT
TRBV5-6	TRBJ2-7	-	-	CASSPGTNHEQYF	TGTGCCAGCAGTCCCGGGACAAACCACGAGCAGTACTTC
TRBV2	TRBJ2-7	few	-	CASSINRSSYEQYF	TGTGCCAGCAGTATAAACAGGAGCTCCTACGAGCAGTACTTC
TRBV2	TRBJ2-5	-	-	CASSGQMRGVETQYF	TGTGCCAGCAGCGGACAGATGCGGGGCGTTGAGACCCAGTACTTC
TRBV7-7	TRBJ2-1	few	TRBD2	CASSPSLVGGRNEQFF	TGTGCCAGCAGCCCGTCTCTGGTGGGAGGGCGAAATGAGCAGTTCTTC
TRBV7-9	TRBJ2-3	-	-	CASSLGTKDTQYF	TGTGCCAGCAGCTTAGGGACCAAAGATACGCAGTATTTT
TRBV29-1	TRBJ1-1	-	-	CSAGRGTEAFF	TGCAGCGCCGGGCGGGGAACTGAAGCTTTCTTT
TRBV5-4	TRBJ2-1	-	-	CASSLGSERYNEQFF	TGTGCCAGCAGCTTGGGTAGCGAGAGATACAATGAGCAGTTCTTC
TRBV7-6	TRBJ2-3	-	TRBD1	CASTPFSETGIDTQYF	TGTGCCAGCACCCCTTTCTCCGAGACAGGGATAGATACGCAGTATTTT
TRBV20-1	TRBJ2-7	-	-	CSAMHSEQYF	TGCAGTGCTATGCACTCTGAGCAGTACTTC
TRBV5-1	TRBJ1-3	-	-	CAISQGVSGNTIYF	TGCGCCATCAGCCAAGGGGTCTCTGGAAACACCATATATTTT
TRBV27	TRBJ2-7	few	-	CASSLGRGGFEQYF	TGTGCCAGCAGTTTAGGACGGGGCGGGTTCGAGCAGTACTTC
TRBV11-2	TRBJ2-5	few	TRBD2	CASSWSSGGNSETQYF	TGTGCCAGCAGCTGGTCCAGCGGGGGTAACTCAGAGACCCAGTACTTC
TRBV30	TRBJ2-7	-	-	CAWSPQGYISYEQYF	TGTGCCTGGAGTCCTCAGGGGTATATCTCCTACGAGCAGTACTTC
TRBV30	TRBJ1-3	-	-	CAWRTDNFSGNTIYF	TGTGCCTGGAGAACAGACAACTTCTCTGGAAACACCATATATTTT
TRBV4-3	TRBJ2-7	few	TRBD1	CASSQDRDRGEQYF	TGCGCCAGCAGCCAGGATCGGGACAGAGGCGAGCAGTACTTC
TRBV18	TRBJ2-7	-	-	CASSPRRADEQYF	TGTGCCAGCTCACCACGGAGGGCCGACGAGCAGTACTTC
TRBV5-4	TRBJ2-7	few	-	CASSLATRSLEQYF	TGTGCCAGCAGCTTGGCGACGAGATCCCTCGAGCAGTACTTC
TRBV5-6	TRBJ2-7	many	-	CASSLLGALYEQYF	TGTGCCAGCAGCTTGTTAGGGGCCCTGTACGAGCAGTACTTC
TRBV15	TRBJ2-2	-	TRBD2	CATSRGTSGQGELFF	TGTGCCACCAGCAGAGGGACTAGCGGGCAAGGGGAGCTGTTTTTT
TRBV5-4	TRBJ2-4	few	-	CASSFGLLQNIQYF	TGTGCCAGCAGCTTTGGGCTGCTACAAAACATTCAGTACTTC
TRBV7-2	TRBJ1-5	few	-	CASSPRGGGDQPQHF	TGTGCCAGCAGCCCCCGCGGAGGGGGAGATCAGCCCCAGCATTTT
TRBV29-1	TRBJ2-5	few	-	CSALGGAETQYF	TGCAGCGCCCTGGGGGGTGCGGAGACCCAGTACTTC
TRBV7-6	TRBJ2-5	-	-	CASSLDGETQYF	TGTGCCAGCAGCTTGGACGGAGAGACCCAGTACTTC
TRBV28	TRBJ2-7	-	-	CASTPGGTSSYEQYF	TGTGCCAGCACCCCTGGAGGGACCTCATCCTACGAGCAGTACTTC
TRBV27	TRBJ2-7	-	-	CASKGRTAKGGTTYEQYF	TGTGCCAGCAAAGGCCGAACGGCGAAGGGAGGCACAACCTACGAGCAGTACTTC
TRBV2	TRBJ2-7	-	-	CASSDRGEQYF	TGTGCCAGCAGTGACAGGGGTGAGCAGTACTTC
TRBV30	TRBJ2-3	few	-	CAGSGGMTDTQYF	TGTGCCGGGAGTGGGGGGATGACAGATACGCAGTATTTT
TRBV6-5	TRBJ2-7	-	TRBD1	CASSYSGRGSYEQYF	TGTGCCAGCAGTTACTCCGGCAGGGGGTCCTACGAGCAGTACTTC
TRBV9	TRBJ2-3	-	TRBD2	CASSDSGRVSDTQYF	TGTGCCAGCAGCGATAGCGGGAGGGTATCAGATACGCAGTATTTT
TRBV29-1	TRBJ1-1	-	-	CSVDTDEAFF	TGCAGCGTTGACACAGACGAAGCTTTCTTT
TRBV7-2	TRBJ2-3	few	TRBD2	CASSIQLAGADTQYF	TGTGCCAGCAGCATCCAACTAGCGGGGGCAGATACGCAGTATTTT
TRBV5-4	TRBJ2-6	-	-	CASSLEPRAGDNVLTF	TGTGCCAGCAGCTTGGAGCCCCGGGCAGGGGACAACGTCCTGACTTTC
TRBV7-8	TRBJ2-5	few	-	CASSLEQETQYF	TGTGCCAGCAGCTTAGAACAAGAGACCCAGTACTTC
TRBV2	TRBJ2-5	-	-	CASSEASIYLQETQYF	TGTGCCAGCAGTGAAGCTAGTATTTACCTCCAAGAGACCCAGTACTTC
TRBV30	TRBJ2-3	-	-	CAWSRADTQYF	TGTGCCTGGAGTCGCGCAGATACGCAGTATTTT
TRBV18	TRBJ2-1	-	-	CASSRKDNEQFF	TGTGCCAGCTCACGTAAGGACAATGAGCAGTTCTTC